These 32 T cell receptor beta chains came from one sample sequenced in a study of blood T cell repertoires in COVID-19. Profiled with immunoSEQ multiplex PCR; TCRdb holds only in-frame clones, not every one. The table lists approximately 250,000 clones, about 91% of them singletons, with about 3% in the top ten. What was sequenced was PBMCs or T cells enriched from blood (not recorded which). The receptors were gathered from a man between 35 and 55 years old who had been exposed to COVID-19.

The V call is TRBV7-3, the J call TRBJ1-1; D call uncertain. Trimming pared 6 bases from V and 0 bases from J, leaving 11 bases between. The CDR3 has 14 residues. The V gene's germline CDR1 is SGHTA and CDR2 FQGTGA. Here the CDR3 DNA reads TGTGCCAGCAGTCAAGGCGGATTGAACACTGAAGCTTTCTTT. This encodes CASSQGGLNTEAFF.

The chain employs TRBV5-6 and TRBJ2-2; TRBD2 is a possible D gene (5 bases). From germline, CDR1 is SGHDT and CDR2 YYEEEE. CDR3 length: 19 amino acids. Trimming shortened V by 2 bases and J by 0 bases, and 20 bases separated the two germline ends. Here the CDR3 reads CASSFRPLRRYSNTGELFF. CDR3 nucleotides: TGTGCCAGCAGCTTCCGCCCACTCCGGAGGTATTCGAACACCGGGGAGCTGTTTTTT.

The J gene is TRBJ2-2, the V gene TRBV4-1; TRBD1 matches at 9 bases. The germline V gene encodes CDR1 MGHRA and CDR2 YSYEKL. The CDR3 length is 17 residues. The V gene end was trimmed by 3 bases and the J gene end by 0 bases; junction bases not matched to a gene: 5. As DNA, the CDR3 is TGCGCCAGCAGCCAGAGAACAGGGGGCGCGAACACCGGGGAGCTGTTTTTT. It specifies CASSQRTGGANTGELFF.

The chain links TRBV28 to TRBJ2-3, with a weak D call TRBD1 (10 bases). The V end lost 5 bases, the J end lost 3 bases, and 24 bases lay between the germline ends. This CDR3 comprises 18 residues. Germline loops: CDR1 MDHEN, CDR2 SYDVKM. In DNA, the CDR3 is TGTGCCAGCAGTGTGGACAGGGGGGGACTAGCAGGAACAGATACGCAGTATTTT. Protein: CASSVDRGGLAGTDTQYF.

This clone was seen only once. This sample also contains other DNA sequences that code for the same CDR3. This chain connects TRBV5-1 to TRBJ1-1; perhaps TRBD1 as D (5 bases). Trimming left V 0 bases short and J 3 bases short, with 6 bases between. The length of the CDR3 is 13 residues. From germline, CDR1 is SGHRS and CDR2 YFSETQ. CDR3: CASSLVGDTEAFF. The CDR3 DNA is TGCGCCAGCAGCTTGGTAGGGGACACTGAAGCTTTCTTT.

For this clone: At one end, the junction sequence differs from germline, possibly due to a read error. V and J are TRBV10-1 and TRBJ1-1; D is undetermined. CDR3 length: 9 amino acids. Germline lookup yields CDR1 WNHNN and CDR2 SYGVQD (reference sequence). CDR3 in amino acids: CASSEDEDF. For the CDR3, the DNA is TGCGCCAGCAGTGAGGATGAGGACTTT.

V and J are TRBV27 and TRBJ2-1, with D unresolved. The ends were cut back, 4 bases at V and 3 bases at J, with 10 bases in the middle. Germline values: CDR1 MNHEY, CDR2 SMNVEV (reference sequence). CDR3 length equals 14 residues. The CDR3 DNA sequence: TGTGCCAGCAGTTACGGTTTCGTCTACAATGAGCAGTTCTTC. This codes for CASSYGFVYNEQFF.

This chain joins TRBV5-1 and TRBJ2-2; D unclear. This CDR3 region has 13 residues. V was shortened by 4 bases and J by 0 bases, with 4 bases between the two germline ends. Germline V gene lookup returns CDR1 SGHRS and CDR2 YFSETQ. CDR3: CASSLANTGELFF. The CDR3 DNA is TGCGCCAGCAGCCTAGCGAACACCGGGGAGCTGTTTTTT.

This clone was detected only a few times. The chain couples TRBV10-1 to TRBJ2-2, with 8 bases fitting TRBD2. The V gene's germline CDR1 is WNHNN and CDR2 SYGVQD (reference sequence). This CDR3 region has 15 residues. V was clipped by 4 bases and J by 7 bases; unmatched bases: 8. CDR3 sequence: CASSGERELNGELFF. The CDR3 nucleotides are TGCGCCAGCAGTGGTGAGCGGGAGTTAAACGGGGAGCTGTTTTTT.

The CDR3 coding sequence is TGTGCCAGCAGTTTTCTGAACCGGGGCTACACCTTC. Amino acids: CASSFLNRGYTF. The chain recombines TRBV28 with TRBJ1-2, with D unclear. Trimming took 3 bases from V and 8 from J, leaving 10 bases between them. The CDR3 consists of 12 residues. Germline CDR1 is MDHEN and CDR2 is SYDVKM.

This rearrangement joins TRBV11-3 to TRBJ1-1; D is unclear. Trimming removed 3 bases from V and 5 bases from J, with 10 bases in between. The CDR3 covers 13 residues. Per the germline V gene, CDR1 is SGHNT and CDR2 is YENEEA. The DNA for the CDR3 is TGTGCCAGCAGCTTGGGCGAGCTAACTGAAGCTTTCTTT. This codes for CASSLGELTEAFF. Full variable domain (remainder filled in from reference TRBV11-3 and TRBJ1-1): EAGVVQSPRYKIIEKKQPVAFWCNPISGHNTLYWYLQNLGQGPELLIRYENEEAVDDSQLPKDRFSAERLKGVDSTLKIQPAELGDSAVYLCASSLGELTEAFFGQGTRLTVV.

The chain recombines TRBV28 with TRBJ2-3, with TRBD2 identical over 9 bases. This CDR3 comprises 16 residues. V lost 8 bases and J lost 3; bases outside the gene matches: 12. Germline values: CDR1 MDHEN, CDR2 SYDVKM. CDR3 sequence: CASPPLKREETDTQYF. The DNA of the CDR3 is TGTGCCAGCCCCCCCTTGAAGCGGGAGGAAACAGATACGCAGTATTTT.

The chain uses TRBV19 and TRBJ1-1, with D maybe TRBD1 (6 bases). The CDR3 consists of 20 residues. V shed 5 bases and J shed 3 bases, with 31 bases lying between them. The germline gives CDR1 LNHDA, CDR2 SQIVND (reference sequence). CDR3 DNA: TGTGCCAGTAGTCGCCGGGTTTTGCAGGGGCGCTCCCGATCCTACACTGAAGCTTTCTTT. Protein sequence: CASSRRVLQGRSRSYTEAFF.

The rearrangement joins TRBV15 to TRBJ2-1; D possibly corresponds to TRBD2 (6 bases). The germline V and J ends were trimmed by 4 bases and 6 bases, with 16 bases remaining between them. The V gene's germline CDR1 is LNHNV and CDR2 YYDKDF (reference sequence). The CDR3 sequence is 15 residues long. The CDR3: CATSNEGLAPNEQFF. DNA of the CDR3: TGTGCCACCAGCAATGAGGGCCTAGCGCCCAATGAGCAGTTCTTC.

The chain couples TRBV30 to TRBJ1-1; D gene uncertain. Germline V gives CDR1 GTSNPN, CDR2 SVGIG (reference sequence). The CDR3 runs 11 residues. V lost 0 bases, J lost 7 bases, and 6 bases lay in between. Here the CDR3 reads CAWSVAGEAFF. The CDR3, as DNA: TGTGCCTGGAGTGTTGCAGGTGAAGCTTTCTTT.

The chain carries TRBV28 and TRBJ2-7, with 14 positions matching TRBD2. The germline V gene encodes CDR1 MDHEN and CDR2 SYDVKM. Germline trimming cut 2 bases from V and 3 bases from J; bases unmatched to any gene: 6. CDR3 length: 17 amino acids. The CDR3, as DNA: TGTGCCAGCAGTTTAACCCTGGGACTAGCGGGAGTCTACGAGCAGTACTTC. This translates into CASSLTLGLAGVYEQYF.

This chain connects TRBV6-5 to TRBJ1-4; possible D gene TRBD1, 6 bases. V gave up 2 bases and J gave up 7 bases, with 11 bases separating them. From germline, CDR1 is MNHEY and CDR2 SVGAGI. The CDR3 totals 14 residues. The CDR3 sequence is CASSYGGSREKLFF. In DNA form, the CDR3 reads TGTGCCAGCAGTTACGGGGGCAGTCGTGAAAAACTGTTTTTT.

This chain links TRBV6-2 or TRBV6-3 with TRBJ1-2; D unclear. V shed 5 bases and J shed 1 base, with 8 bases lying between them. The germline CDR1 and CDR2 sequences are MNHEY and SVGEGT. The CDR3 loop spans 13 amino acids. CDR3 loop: CASSREVNYGYTF. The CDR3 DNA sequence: TGTGCCAGCAGTCGGGAGGTTAACTATGGCTACACCTTC.

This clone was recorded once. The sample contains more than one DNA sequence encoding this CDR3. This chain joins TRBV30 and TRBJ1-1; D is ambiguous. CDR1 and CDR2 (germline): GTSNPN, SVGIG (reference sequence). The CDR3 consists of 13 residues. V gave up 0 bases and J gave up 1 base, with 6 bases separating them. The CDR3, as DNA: TGTGCCTGGAGTGTTGGGCAGAACACTGAAGCTTTCTTT. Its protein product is CAWSVGQNTEAFF.

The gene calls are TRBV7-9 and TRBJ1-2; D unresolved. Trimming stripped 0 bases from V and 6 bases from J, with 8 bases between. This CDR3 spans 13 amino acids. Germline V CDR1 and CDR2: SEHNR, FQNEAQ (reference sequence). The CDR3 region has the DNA TGTGCCAGCAGCTTAGCGGGGAGCAATGGCTACACCTTC. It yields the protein CASSLAGSNGYTF.

CDR3 nucleotides: TGTGCCAGCAGTGAAGGGACTAGCGGGAGGTACAATGAGCAGTTCTTC. It codes for CASSEGTSGRYNEQFF. The chain employs TRBV6-4 and TRBJ2-1; 15 bases agree with TRBD2. With V trimmed by 3 bases and J by 4 bases, 1 base remained unmatched. The CDR3 has 16 amino acids. CDR1 is MRHNA, CDR2 SNTAGT, per germline.

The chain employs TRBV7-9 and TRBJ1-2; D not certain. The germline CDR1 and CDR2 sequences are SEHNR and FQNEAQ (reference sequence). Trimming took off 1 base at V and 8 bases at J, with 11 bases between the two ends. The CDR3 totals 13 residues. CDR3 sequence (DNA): TGTGCCAGCAGCTTAGGGGCCTTAGAAGGCTACACCTTC. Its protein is CASSLGALEGYTF.

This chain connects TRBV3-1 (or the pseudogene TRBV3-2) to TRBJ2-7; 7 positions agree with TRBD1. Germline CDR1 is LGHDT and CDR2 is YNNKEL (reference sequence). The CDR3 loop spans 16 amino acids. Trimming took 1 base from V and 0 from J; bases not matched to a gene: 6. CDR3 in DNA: TGTGCCAGCAGCCAAGGACCAGGGGACAGCTCCTACGAGCAGTACTTC. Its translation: CASSQGPGDSSYEQYF.

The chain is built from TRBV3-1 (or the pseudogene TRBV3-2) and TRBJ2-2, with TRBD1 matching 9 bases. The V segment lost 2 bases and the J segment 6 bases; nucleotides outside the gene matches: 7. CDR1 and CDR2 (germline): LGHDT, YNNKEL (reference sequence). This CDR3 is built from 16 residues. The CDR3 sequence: CASSQRGQGRSGELFF. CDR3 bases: TGTGCCAGCAGCCAAAGGGGACAGGGCCGTTCCGGGGAGCTGTTTTTT.

DNA of the CDR3: TGTGCCAGCAGCTTAGGGACAGGGGGGAACACTGAAGCTTTCTTT. This encodes CASSLGTGGNTEAFF. V is TRBV7-2 and J is TRBJ1-1; 10 bases map to TRBD1. CDR1 and CDR2 (germline): SGHTA, FQGNSA. Unmatched junction bases numbered 0, after V lost 1 base and J lost 1 base. This CDR3 spans 15 amino acids.

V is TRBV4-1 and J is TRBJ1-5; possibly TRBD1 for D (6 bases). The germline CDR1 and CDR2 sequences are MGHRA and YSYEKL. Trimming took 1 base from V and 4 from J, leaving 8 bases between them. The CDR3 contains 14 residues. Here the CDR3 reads CASSQGQGNQPQHF. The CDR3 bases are TGCGCCAGCAGCCAAGGTCAGGGGAATCAGCCCCAGCATTTT.

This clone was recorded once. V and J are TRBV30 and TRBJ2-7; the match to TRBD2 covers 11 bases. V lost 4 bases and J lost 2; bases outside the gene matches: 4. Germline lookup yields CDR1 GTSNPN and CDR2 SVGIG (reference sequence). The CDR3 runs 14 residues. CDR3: CAWKGTSGPYEQYF. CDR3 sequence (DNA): TGTGCCTGGAAAGGGACTAGCGGCCCCTACGAGCAGTACTTC.

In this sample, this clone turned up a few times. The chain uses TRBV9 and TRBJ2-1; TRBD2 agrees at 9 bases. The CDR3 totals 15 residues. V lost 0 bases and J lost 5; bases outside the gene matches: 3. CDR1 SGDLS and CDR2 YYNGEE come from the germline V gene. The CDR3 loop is CASSVGLAGNNEQFF. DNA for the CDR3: TGTGCCAGCAGCGTAGGGCTAGCGGGGAACAATGAGCAGTTCTTC.

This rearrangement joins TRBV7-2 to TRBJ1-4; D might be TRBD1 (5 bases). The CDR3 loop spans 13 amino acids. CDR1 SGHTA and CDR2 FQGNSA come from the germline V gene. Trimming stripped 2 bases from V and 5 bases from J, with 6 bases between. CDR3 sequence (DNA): TGTGCCAGCAGCTTACAGGGAAATGAAAAACTGTTTTTT. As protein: CASSLQGNEKLFF.

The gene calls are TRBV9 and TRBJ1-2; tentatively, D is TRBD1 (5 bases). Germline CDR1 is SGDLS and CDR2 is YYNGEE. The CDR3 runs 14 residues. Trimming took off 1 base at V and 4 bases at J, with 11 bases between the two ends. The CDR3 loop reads CASSVYETVYGYTF. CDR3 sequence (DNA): TGTGCCAGCAGCGTATATGAGACAGTCTATGGCTACACCTTC.

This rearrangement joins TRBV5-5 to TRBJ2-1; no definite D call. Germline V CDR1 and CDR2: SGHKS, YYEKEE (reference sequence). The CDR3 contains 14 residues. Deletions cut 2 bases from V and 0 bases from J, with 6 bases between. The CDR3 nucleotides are TGTGCCAGCAGCTTCACGAGCTCCTACAATGAGCAGTTCTTC. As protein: CASSFTSSYNEQFF.

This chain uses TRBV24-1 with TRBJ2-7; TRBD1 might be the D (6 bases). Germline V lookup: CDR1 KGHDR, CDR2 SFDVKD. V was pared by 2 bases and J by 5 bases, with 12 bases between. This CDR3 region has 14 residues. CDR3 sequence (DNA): TGTGCCACCAGTGATTCCCACAGGGCCCACGAGCAGTACTTC. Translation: CATSDSHRAHEQYF.